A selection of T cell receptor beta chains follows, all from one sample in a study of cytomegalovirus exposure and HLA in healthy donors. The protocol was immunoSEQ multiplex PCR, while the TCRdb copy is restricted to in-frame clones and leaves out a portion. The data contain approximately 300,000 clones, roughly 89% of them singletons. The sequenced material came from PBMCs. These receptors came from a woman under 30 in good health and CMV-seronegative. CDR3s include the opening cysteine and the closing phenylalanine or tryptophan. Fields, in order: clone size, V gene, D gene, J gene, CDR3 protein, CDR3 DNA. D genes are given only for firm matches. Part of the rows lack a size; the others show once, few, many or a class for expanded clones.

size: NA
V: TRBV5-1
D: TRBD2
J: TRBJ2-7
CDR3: CASKNAGLDRGLAGTSYEQYF
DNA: TGCGCCAGCAAAAACGCGGGACTGGACAGGGGACTAGCGGGAACCTCCTACGAGCAGTACTTC

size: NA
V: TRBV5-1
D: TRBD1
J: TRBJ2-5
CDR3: CASSLTGGEETQYF
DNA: TGCGCCAGCAGCCTAACAGGGGGCGAAGAGACCCAGTACTTC

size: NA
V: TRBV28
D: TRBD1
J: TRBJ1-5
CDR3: CASRGQGNNQPQHF
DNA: TGTGCCAGCAGGGGACAGGGCAACAATCAGCCCCAGCATTTT

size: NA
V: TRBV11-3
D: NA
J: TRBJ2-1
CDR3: CASSLVGGADEQFF
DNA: TGTGCCAGCAGCTTAGTGGGCGGGGCGGATGAGCAGTTCTTC

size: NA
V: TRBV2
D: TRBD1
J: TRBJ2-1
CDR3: CATTPDRGRDNEQFF
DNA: TGTGCCACCACACCGGACAGGGGGCGGGACAATGAGCAGTTCTTC

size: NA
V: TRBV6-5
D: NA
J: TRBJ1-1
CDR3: CASRALSEGGTEAFF
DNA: TGTGCCAGCAGAGCCTTGTCAGAGGGAGGCACTGAAGCTTTCTTT

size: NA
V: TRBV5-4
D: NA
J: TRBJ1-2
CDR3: CASSLGRDYGYTF
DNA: TGTGCCAGCAGCTTGGGTCGCGACTATGGCTACACCTTC

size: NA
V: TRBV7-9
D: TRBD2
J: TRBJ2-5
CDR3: CASSSLAGSETQYF
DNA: TGTGCCAGCAGCTCCTTAGCGGGATCAGAGACCCAGTACTTC

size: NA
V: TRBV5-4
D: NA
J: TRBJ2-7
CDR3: CASSFTLNSYEQYF
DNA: TGTGCCAGCAGCTTCACACTAAACTCCTACGAGCAGTACTTC

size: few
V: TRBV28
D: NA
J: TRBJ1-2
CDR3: CASSFPVGGNYGYTF
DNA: TGTGCCAGCAGTTTTCCTGTGGGGGGAAACTATGGCTACACCTTC

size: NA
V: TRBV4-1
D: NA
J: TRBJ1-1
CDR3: CASSQTRRGTNTEAFF
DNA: TGCGCCAGCAGCCAAACCCGCAGGGGAACGAACACTGAAGCTTTCTTT

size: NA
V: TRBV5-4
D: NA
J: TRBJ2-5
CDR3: CASSLGQVETQYF
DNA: TGTGCCAGCAGCTTGGGACAGGTTGAGACCCAGTACTTC

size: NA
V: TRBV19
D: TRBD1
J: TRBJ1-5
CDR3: CASSTGQGSNQPQHF
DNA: TGTGCCAGTAGTACAGGACAGGGTAGCAATCAGCCCCAGCATTTT

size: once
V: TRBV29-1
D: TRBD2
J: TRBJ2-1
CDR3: CSVVSSAGGINEQFF
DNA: TGCAGCGTTGTTTCCTCTGCGGGAGGTATCAATGAGCAGTTCTTC

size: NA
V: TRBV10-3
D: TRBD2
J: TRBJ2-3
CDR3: CAIGLAGDTDTQYF
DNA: TGTGCCATCGGACTAGCGGGAGACACAGATACGCAGTATTTT

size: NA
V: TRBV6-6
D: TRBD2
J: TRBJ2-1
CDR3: CASSRLAETYNEQFF
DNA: TGTGCCAGCAGCCGACTAGCGGAGACCTACAATGAGCAGTTCTTC

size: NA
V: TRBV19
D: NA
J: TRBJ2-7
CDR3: CASSMRASDSYEQYF
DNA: TGTGCCAGTAGTATGCGGGCTAGCGATTCCTACGAGCAGTACTTC

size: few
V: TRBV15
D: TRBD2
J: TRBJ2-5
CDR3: CATSRTLVGSGSGAETQYF
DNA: TGTGCCACCAGCAGAACTTTGGTTGGTAGCGGGAGCGGGGCGGAGACCCAGTACTTC

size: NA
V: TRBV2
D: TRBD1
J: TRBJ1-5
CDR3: CASSDGQGNQPQHF
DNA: TGTGCCAGCAGTGACGGACAGGGAAATCAGCCCCAGCATTTT